The rows below give T cell receptor beta chains drawn from one sample of a study of breast tumors, draining lymph nodes, adjacent tissues. Each CDR3 protein is one row after TCRdb ran MiXCR on the multiplex PCR reads. Seen here are about 150,000 distinct CDR3 sequences, about a fifth observed once, and the top ten hold around 2.6%. Material: axillary lymph node tissue. The receptors stem from a female donor with breast cancer. Some clones in this sample may be carry-over from other donors' samples. Each CDR3 is given with its conserved first and last residue. D genes are given only for firm matches. The listing skips clone size in some rows; elsewhere it reads once, few, many or a size class.

d_call,j_call,v_call,clone_size,cdr3_aa,cdr3_nt
TRBD1,TRBJ1-4,TRBV2,many,CASSQQGVEKLFF,TGTGCCAGCAGCCAACAGGGGGTCGAAAAACTGTTTTTT
TRBD1,TRBJ2-7,TRBV6-2/TRBV6-3,-,CASRTGTGHYEQYF,TGTGCCAGCAGAACCGGGACAGGGCACTACGAGCAGTACTTC
-,TRBJ1-2,TRBV2,many,CATTPANYGYTF,TGTGCCACGACACCTGCTAACTATGGCTACACCTTC
TRBD1,TRBJ2-7,TRBV6-5,-,CASSQVGTVTYEQYF,TGTGCCAGCAGTCAAGTCGGGACAGTGACCTACGAGCAGTACTTC
-,TRBJ2-2,TRBV4-1,-,CASSQGAGEAGTGELFF,TGCGCCAGCAGCCAAGGAGCTGGTGAGGCGGGCACCGGGGAGCTGTTTTTT
TRBD1,TRBJ2-3,TRBV4-2,many,CASSEGDRRGDTQYF,TGTGCCAGCAGCGAAGGGGACAGGAGGGGAGATACGCAGTATTTT
-,TRBJ2-7,TRBV29-1,many,CSVWDPKSEQYF,TGCAGCGTTTGGGACCCTAAGAGCGAGCAGTACTTC
-,TRBJ1-3,TRBV6-2/TRBV6-3,many,CASSQPGLSSGNTIYF,TGTGCCAGCAGCCAACCCGGACTCAGCTCTGGAAACACCATATATTTT
TRBD2,TRBJ2-7,TRBV28,-,CASTGTSDPYEQYF,TGTGCCAGTACCGGGACTAGCGACCCCTACGAGCAGTACTTC
TRBD2,TRBJ2-7,TRBV20-1,many,CSARDGLAGNEQYF,TGCAGTGCTAGAGATGGGCTAGCGGGAAACGAGCAGTACTTC
-,TRBJ2-3,TRBV28,many,CASSSSSSSPRDTQYF,TGTGCCAGCAGTTCGTCCTCTAGCTCCCCGAGGGATACGCAGTATTTT
TRBD2,TRBJ2-1,TRBV20-1,many,CSAIFSGRSSYNEQFF,TGCAGTGCTATCTTTAGCGGGAGGAGCTCCTACAATGAGCAGTTCTTC
-,TRBJ1-2,TRBV20-1,many,CSAARDIGGYGYTF,TGCAGTGCTGCCCGGGACATTGGGGGCTATGGCTACACCTTC
TRBD2,TRBJ2-5,TRBV20-1,-,CSALISGRAFGQETQYF,TGCAGTGCTCTTATTAGCGGGAGGGCATTCGGCCAAGAGACCCAGTACTTC
-,TRBJ1-5,TRBV6-1,many,CASSEALGQPQHF,TGTGCCAGCAGTGAAGCGCTCGGTCAGCCCCAGCATTTT
TRBD2,TRBJ2-3,TRBV24-1,many,CATSDPRLAGDTDTQYF,TGTGCCACCAGTGACCCCCGGCTAGCGGGAGACACAGATACGCAGTATTTT
-,TRBJ2-1,TRBV29-1,many,CSVVRHSYNEQFF,TGCAGCGTTGTTAGACACTCCTACAATGAGCAGTTCTTC
TRBD2,TRBJ2-7,TRBV6-5,many,CASSPTSGSYYEQYF,TGTGCCAGCAGCCCCACTAGCGGGAGTTACTACGAGCAGTACTTC
TRBD2,TRBJ2-7,TRBV27,many,CASSRGGSSYEQYF,TGTGCCAGCAGCCGGGGGGGGAGCTCCTACGAGCAGTACTTC
TRBD2,TRBJ2-1,TRBV27,once,CASSFGLAAGEQFF,TGTGCCAGCAGTTTCGGACTAGCCGCAGGTGAGCAGTTCTTC
-,TRBJ2-1,TRBV20-1,many,CSARLGYNEQFF,TGCAGTGCTCGCCTGGGGTACAATGAGCAGTTCTTC
-,TRBJ1-2,TRBV20-1,many,CSADEGGDYGYTF,TGCAGTGCCGATGAAGGGGGGGACTATGGCTACACCTTC
TRBD2,TRBJ2-1,TRBV6-2/TRBV6-3,few,CASSQGLAGLVLLGQFF,TGTGCCAGCAGCCAGGGACTAGCGGGACTCGTACTCCTGGGGCAGTTCTTC
TRBD2,TRBJ2-1,TRBV12-3/TRBV12-4,-,CASSLLAGSLDEQFF,TGTGCCAGCAGTCTACTAGCGGGATCCCTCGATGAGCAGTTCTTC
TRBD2,TRBJ2-1,TRBV12-3/TRBV12-4,few,CASSLGREVYNEQFF,TGTGCCAGCAGTTTGGGGCGGGAGGTATACAATGAGCAGTTCTTC
-,TRBJ2-2,TRBV28,few,CASSFGFGGGSGELFF,TGTGCCAGCAGTTTCGGTTTTGGGGGCGGTTCCGGGGAGCTGTTTTTT
TRBD1,TRBJ2-5,TRBV18,few,CASSLLGTGGILETQYF,TGTGCCAGCTCACTACTCGGGACAGGGGGCATCTTGGAGACCCAGTACTTC
-,TRBJ2-7,TRBV20-1,many,CSASRQPYEQYF,TGCAGTGCTAGCAGACAGCCCTACGAGCAGTACTTC
TRBD2,TRBJ2-7,TRBV12-3/TRBV12-4,many,CASAPVRAGGPGEQYF,TGTGCCAGCGCCCCCGTTCGAGCGGGAGGGCCGGGGGAGCAGTACTTC
TRBD2,TRBJ2-2,TRBV12-5,few,CASGFLRDTPGLAGGQRGTGELFF,TGTGCTAGTGGTTTCTTAAGGGACACTCCGGGACTAGCGGGAGGTCAACGGGGCACCGGGGAGCTGTTTTTT
TRBD1,TRBJ2-4,TRBV6-2/TRBV6-3,-,CASSRQGARNIQYF,TGTGCCAGCAGTCGACAGGGGGCGAGGAACATTCAGTACTTC
-,TRBJ2-7,TRBV2,many,CASSDLSSYEQYF,TGTGCCAGCAGTGACCTGAGCTCCTACGAGCAGTACTTC
TRBD1,TRBJ2-3,TRBV6-1,few,CASSDGGQDTDTQYF,TGTGCCAGCAGTGATGGGGGACAGGACACAGATACGCAGTATTTT
-,TRBJ2-1,TRBV30,-,CAWRPTGSYNEQFF,TGTGCCTGGAGACCGACAGGCTCCTACAATGAGCAGTTCTTC
-,TRBJ2-1,TRBV11-2,many,CASSLDGSPYNEQFF,TGTGCCAGCAGCTTAGACGGGAGTCCCTACAATGAGCAGTTCTTC
TRBD2,TRBJ2-7,TRBV6-5,many,CASSYGGDRYEQYF,TGTGCCAGCAGTTACGGGGGGGACCGCTACGAGCAGTACTTC
-,TRBJ1-2,TRBV24-1,many,CATSDGDVGYGYTF,TGTGCCACCAGTGACGGGGACGTCGGGTATGGCTACACCTTC
TRBD2,TRBJ2-3,TRBV6-4,many,CASSDSPSGTDTQYF,TGTGCCAGCAGTGACTCGCCTAGCGGGACAGATACGCAGTATTTT
-,TRBJ1-2,TRBV12-3/TRBV12-4,many,CASSLIGDGYTF,TGTGCCAGCAGCCTCATCGGGGATGGCTACACCTTC
TRBD1,TRBJ2-2,TRBV11-1,many,CASTADRDRGNTGELFF,TGTGCCAGCACGGCGGACCGGGACAGGGGGAACACCGGGGAGCTGTTTTTT
TRBD2,TRBJ2-1,TRBV19,-,CASSMALAGVDEQFF,TGTGCCAGTAGTATGGCTCTAGCGGGAGTAGATGAGCAGTTCTTC
-,TRBJ1-4,TRBV28,few,CAGGGGANEKLFF,TGTGCCGGTGGAGGGGGAGCTAATGAAAAACTGTTTTTT
TRBD2,TRBJ2-1,TRBV5-1,-,CASSLGASGTNNEQFF,TGCGCCAGCAGCTTGGGGGCTAGCGGGACGAACAATGAGCAGTTCTTC
TRBD2,TRBJ2-5,TRBV7-9,-,CASRRAGGQETQYF,TGTGCCAGCAGGAGGGCCGGGGGGCAAGAGACCCAGTACTTC
-,TRBJ2-2,TRBV27,few,CASRTYTGELFF,TGTGCCAGCAGAACATACACCGGGGAGCTGTTTTTT
TRBD2,TRBJ2-7,TRBV6-6,many,CASKYRLAGGFDSYEQYF,TGTGCCAGCAAATACAGACTAGCGGGAGGTTTTGACTCCTACGAGCAGTACTTC
TRBD2,TRBJ2-2,TRBV15,many,CATRRERVSNTGELFF,TGTGCCACCAGGCGGGAGAGGGTTTCGAACACCGGGGAGCTGTTTTTT
-,TRBJ2-7,TRBV13,few,CASSQTGAPSSYEQYF,TGTGCCAGCAGCCAAACGGGGGCCCCGAGCTCCTACGAGCAGTACTTC
-,TRBJ2-1,TRBV3-2,many,CASSQAGTGGSNEQFF,TGTGCCAGCAGCCAAGCGGGGACAGGGGGTTCCAATGAGCAGTTCTTC
-,TRBJ2-5,TRBV20-1,-,CSARRIAQTQYF,TGCAGTGCTCGCCGTATAGCCCAGACCCAGTACTTC